This entry lists 11 T cell receptor beta chains sequenced from one sample in a study of blood T cell repertoires in COVID-19. Sequenced by immunoSEQ multiplex PCR; TCRdb stores in-frame clones only, minus some. The data contain 95,000 to 150,000 clones, roughly four fifths of them seen just once; the ten biggest clones take up about 15%. Specimen: peripheral blood. The source is a man under 40 with COVID-19, enrolled during active disease.

The table lists this clone with a count of one. V gene TRBV11-2 combines with J gene TRBJ2-3; 7 nucleotides agree with TRBD2. This CDR3 contains 14 residues. CDR1 and CDR2 from the germline V gene are SGHAT and FQNNGV. With V trimmed by 0 bases and J by 7 bases, 4 bases remained unmatched. The CDR3 DNA reads as TGTGCCAGCAGCTTAGAGAGCGGGATTTATACGCAGTATTTT. Residues: CASSLESGIYTQYF.

The chain uses TRBV21-1 and TRBJ1-3; the table's TRBD1 call for D was not verified on the DNA. TRBV21-1 corresponds to a pseudogene. The CDR3 spans 14 residues. The CDR3 loop reads CASKDGRAGNTIYF. The CDR3 DNA is TGTGCCAGCAAAGATGGCAGGGCTGGAAACACCATATATTTT.

CDR3: CASSQVTGGSSYNEQFF. The CDR3 DNA reads TGCGCCAGCAGCCAAGTGACGGGAGGGAGCTCCTACAATGAGCAGTTCTTC. The chain joins TRBV4-3 to TRBJ2-1; 8 bases agree with TRBD2. The junction had 5 bases not matched to a gene; V was cut back by 1 base and J by 0 bases. Looked up from germline, CDR1 is LGHNA and CDR2 is YSLEER. This CDR3 is 17 amino acids long.

This sequence joins TRBV5-5 and TRBJ2-7; a weak D match, TRBD2 (6 bases). Trimming left V 2 bases short and J 2 bases short, with 14 bases between. The CDR3 runs to 15 residues. From germline, CDR1 is SGHKS and CDR2 YYEKEE (reference sequence). CDR3 protein: CASSLIPGGTYEQYF. In DNA form, the CDR3 reads TGTGCCAGCAGCTTAATCCCCGGGGGTACCTACGAGCAGTACTTC. Based on the CDR3 plus reference TRBV5-5 and TRBJ2-7, the full variable domain is DAGVTQSPTHLIKTRGQQVTLRCSPISGHKSVSWYQQVLGQGPQFIFQYYEKEERGRGNFPDRFSARQFPNYSSELNVNALLLGDSALYLCASSLIPGGTYEQYFGPGTRLTVT.

This chain links TRBV9 with TRBJ2-5; 8 positions match TRBD2. The length of the CDR3 is 16 residues. The germline V gene has CDR1 SGDLS and CDR2 YYNGEE. The V and J ends lost 3 bases and 4 bases, in that order; junction bases with no gene match: 11. This CDR3 reads CASSAPAGGGRETQYF. CDR3 nucleotide sequence: TGTGCCAGCAGCGCCCCTGCGGGGGGCGGGCGAGAGACCCAGTACTTC. Drawing the rest from reference TRBV9 and TRBJ2-5, the complete variable domain is DSGVTQTPKHLITATGQRVTLRCSPRSGDLSVYWYQQSLDQGLQFLIQYYNGEERAKGNILERFSAQQFPDLHSELNLSSLELGDSALYFCASSAPAGGGRETQYFGPGTRLLVL.

This clone has only one observation. This sequence joins TRBV7-2 and TRBJ2-7; 11 bases fit TRBD2. V was pared by 7 bases and J by 5 bases, with 4 bases of the junction left unmatched. The germline V gene encodes CDR1 SGHTA and CDR2 FQGNSA. The CDR3 covers 13 residues. The CDR3 sequence is CASTRTSGHEQYF. The CDR3 nucleotides are TGTGCCAGCACCCGGACTAGCGGGCACGAGCAGTACTTC. Full variable domain (rest looked up from reference TRBV7-2 and TRBJ2-7): GAGVSQSPSNKVTEKGKDVELRCDPISGHTALYWYRQSLGQGLEFLIYFQGNSAPDKSGLPSDRFSAERTGGSVSTLTIQRTQQEDSAVYLCASTRTSGHEQYFGPGTRLTVT.

This rearrangement joins TRBV5-1 to TRBJ2-1, with D possibly matching TRBD2 (6 bases). The CDR3 totals 13 residues. Per the germline V gene, CDR1 is SGHRS and CDR2 is YFSETQ. V was clipped by 3 bases and J by 3 bases, with 7 bases between them. The CDR3 loop is CASSWGLYNEQFF. CDR3 bases: TGCGCCAGCAGCTGGGGACTCTACAATGAGCAGTTCTTC. The full variable domain, with the rest looked up from reference TRBV5-1 and TRBJ2-1, is KAGVTQTPRYLIKTRGQQVTLSCSPISGHRSVSWYQQTPGQGLQFLFEYFSETQRNKGNFPGRFSGRQFSNSRSEMNVSTLELGDSALYLCASSWGLYNEQFFGPGTRLTVL.

The rearrangement joins TRBV5-1 to TRBJ2-2; TRBD1 matches at 7 bases. Germline V gives CDR1 SGHRS, CDR2 YFSETQ. This CDR3 spans 15 amino acids. The ends lost 4 bases at V and 6 bases at J; junction bases unmatched: 9. DNA for the CDR3: TGCGCCAGCAGCCTCGGGACAGCTTGGGCCGGGGAGCTGTTTTTT. Translating it yields CASSLGTAWAGELFF.

This clone was detected once. The V gene is TRBV30, the J gene TRBJ2-7, with a possible D match to TRBD2 (7 bases). CDR3 length equals 13 residues. V lost 2 bases and J 7 bases, leaving 15 bases between the germline ends. From germline, CDR1 is GTSNPN and CDR2 SVGIG (reference sequence). The CDR3 loop reads CAWSRGAPGEQYF. Here the CDR3 DNA reads TGTGCCTGGAGTCGGGGGGCACCGGGAGAGCAGTACTTC.

The chain links TRBV19 to TRBJ2-5, with 9 bases that match TRBD1. The germline V gene encodes CDR1 LNHDA and CDR2 SQIVND (reference sequence). The length of the CDR3 is 15 residues. J gave up 4 bases and V 3 bases, and 6 bases lay outside the gene matches. The CDR3 coding sequence is TGTGCCAGTAGTATCGGAGGACAGGGGATAGAGACCCAGTACTTC. This codes for CASSIGGQGIETQYF.

The chain combines TRBV28 with TRBJ1-1; a weak D match, TRBD1 (5 bases). The CDR3 has 17 amino acids. Germline V lookup: CDR1 MDHEN, CDR2 SYDVKM. Trimming stripped 3 bases from V and 0 bases from J, with 17 bases between. DNA of the CDR3: TGTGCCAGCAGTTTTCGTTTGGGGCAGAGCATGAACACTGAAGCTTTCTTT. Translated: CASSFRLGQSMNTEAFF.